This T cell receptor (beta chain) was identified during a study of T-cell memory formation after mild COVID-19. A few counts support this clonotype. TCRdb passed the 5' RACE reads through MiXCR, listing each CDR3 protein once. The sample comprises roughly 42,000 distinct CDR3 sequences, about 7.3% of which are singletons, and 1.2% to 1.5% rests with the top ten. The J segment lost 9 bases and the V segment lost 0 bases, leaving 6 bases of the junction unmatched. This CDR3 comprises 15 residues. The germline V gene has CDR1 SGHNT and CDR2 YYREEE (reference sequence). Sequences were obtained from PBMCs or a T cell subset sorted from them (not recorded which). The chain combines TRBV5-4 with TRBJ2-1; TRBD1 agrees at 10 bases. This sequence originates from a man aged 18 to 30 who had mild COVID-19 (a few samples of this study predate the infection). Cell type and time point are not known. The CDR3 DNA follows: TGTGCCAGCAGCTTGGGGGGACAGGGGAGAGTTGAGCAGTTCTTC. This encodes CASSLGGQGRVEQFF.